The 14 T cell receptor beta chains listed next were all sequenced from one sample in a study of blood T cells in healthy people across ages (dated by TCRdb to between 2014 and 2017). Library construction relied on 5' RACE. TCRdb records Illumina HiSeq 2500 as the sequencer. A second roughly 6 to 11 cycle PCR used a sample-barcoded 5' primer and a J-beta primer mix. The public reads were reanalyzed by TCRdb: fastp trimming at Q25, MiXCR alignment, in-frame beta chains only. Records with the same CDR3 protein are collapsed into one entry carrying the most frequent genes and DNA. The sample contains 1.5 million to 2 million distinct CDR3 sequences, about 50% of them found a single time. Less than 2.5% of the sample comes from the top ten. Sequenced sample: blood. These receptors were taken from a woman between 40 and 55 years old in good health.

This clonotype turned up a few times. The chain recombines TRBV20-1 with TRBJ1-6, with TRBD1 matching 9 bases. CDR3 length equals 15 residues. Losses at the gene ends were 5 bases for V and 5 bases for J; bases not matched to a gene: 7. Germline V gene data show CDR1 as DFQATT and CDR2 as SNEGSKA (reference sequence). The CDR3 DNA reads TGCAGTGCTGGCCCACAGGGGGCCAATAATTCACCCCTCCACTTT. It yields the protein CSAGPQGANNSPLHF.

In this sample, this clonotype turned up once. The junction differs from germline at one of its ends, possibly a read error. The rearrangement uses TRBV24-1 and TRBJ2-5; D ambiguous. Germline V gives CDR1 KGHDR, CDR2 SFDVKD. The CDR3 length is 13 residues. CDR3 in amino acids: CGTSEVQRETQYF. The CDR3 DNA reads TGTGGCACCAGTGAAGTGCAGAGGGAGACCCAGTACTTC.

This clonotype was recorded a few times. The chain is built from TRBV4-3 and TRBJ2-6, with TRBD1 matching 9 bases. Germline V gene sequence: CDR1 LGHNA, CDR2 YSLEER. The ends lost 6 bases at V and 2 bases at J; junction bases unmatched: 8. This CDR3 is built from 17 residues. This chain's CDR3 is CASRPGQGLTGANVLTF. CDR3 nucleotide sequence: TGCGCCAGCAGACCGGGACAGGGTCTCACTGGGGCCAACGTCCTGACTTTC.

The chain carries TRBV18 and TRBJ1-2; D possibly corresponds to TRBD1 (5 bases). The CDR3 has 13 amino acids. The V gene's germline CDR1 is KGHSH and CDR2 LQKENI. The CDR3 nucleotides are TGTTTCACCGCCAGGGACGTAACTAGTGACTACACCTTC. Translation: CFTARDVTSDYTF.

J is TRBJ2-1 and V is TRBV6-5; the D gene is possibly TRBD2 (5 bases). Trimming shortened V by 6 bases and J by 4 bases, and 13 bases separated the two germline ends. The CDR3 covers 14 residues. Germline CDR1 and CDR2: MNHEY and SVGAGI. CDR3 bases: TGTGCCAGCAGCCCCTCCCGGGGATACAATGAGCAGTTCTTC. Translated, it gives CASSPSRGYNEQFF.

This clonotype was observed a handful of times. The chain joins TRBV6-2 or TRBV6-3 to TRBJ1-1; no clear D gene. CDR3 length equals 12 residues. V was trimmed by 6 bases and J by 0 bases, leaving 5 bases between them. Germline V gene sequence: CDR1 MNHEY, CDR2 SVGEGT. DNA for the CDR3: TGTGCCAGCAGCCACCTGAACACTGAAGCTTTCTTT. Protein product: CASSHLNTEAFF.

The V and J genes are TRBV5-1 and TRBJ2-1; 9 bases are a match to TRBD1. The CDR3 is 16 residues long. Germline assignment: CDR1 SGHRS and CDR2 YFSETQ. The V and J ends lost 4 bases and 5 bases, in that order; junction bases with no gene match: 10. CDR3 amino acids: CASSEVPGQGHNEQFF. DNA of the CDR3: TGCGCCAGCAGCGAGGTACCGGGACAGGGTCACAATGAGCAGTTCTTC. The whole variable domain, filled in from reference TRBV5-1 and TRBJ2-1, reads KAGVTQTPRYLIKTRGQQVTLSCSPISGHRSVSWYQQTPGQGLQFLFEYFSETQRNKGNFPGRFSGRQFSNSRSEMNVSTLELGDSALYLCASSEVPGQGHNEQFFGPGTRLTVL.

This clonotype was counted between two and nine times. This chain joins TRBV7-2 and TRBJ2-1; D may correspond to TRBD1 or TRBD2 (6 bases each). The length of the CDR3 is 17 residues. Trimming pared 5 bases from V and 6 bases from J, leaving 23 bases between. The germline gives CDR1 SGHTA, CDR2 FQGNSA. In DNA form, the CDR3 reads TGTGCCAGCAGCCCAGGACTGGGGAGAGGGGGGCCCAATGAGCAGTTCTTC. The encoded protein is CASSPGLGRGGPNEQFF.

The DNA of the CDR3 is TGTGCCAGCAGCCAAGTGGGGCCTAAAGATACGCAGTATTTT. This sequence encodes CASSQVGPKDTQYF. V usage is TRBV4-2 and J usage is TRBJ2-3; D may be TRBD1 (5 bases). The V end lost 1 base, the J end lost 5 bases, and 10 bases lay between the germline ends. Germline V gives CDR1 LGHNA, CDR2 YNFKEQ. The length of the CDR3 is 14 residues.

This sequence joins TRBV20-1 and TRBJ2-1, with no clear D. The V gene's germline CDR1 is DFQATT and CDR2 SNEGSKA (reference sequence). This CDR3 comprises 14 residues. Trimming shortened V by 3 bases and J by 5 bases, and 14 bases separated the two germline ends. The CDR3 nucleotides read TGCAGTGCTAGCACACAGAGCAAAAACAATGAGCAGTTCTTC. The encoded protein is CSASTQSKNNEQFF.

V is TRBV12-3 or TRBV12-4 and J is TRBJ2-5, with D unclear. The J call may be in error: the DNA end matches TRBJ2-7 better. CDR3 length: 13 residues. The CDR3 protein is CASSFRLRNEQYF. CDR3 DNA: TGTGCCAGCAGTTTTCGACTGAGGAACGAGCAGTACTTC.

The chain carries TRBV5-1 and TRBJ2-1; 8 bases are a match to TRBD2. CDR1 is SGHRS and CDR2 is YFSETQ in the germline V gene. The CDR3 loop spans 13 amino acids. With V trimmed by 7 bases and J by 9 bases, 9 bases remained unmatched. The CDR3 DNA reads TGCGCCAGCCGAGAACAGCGGGGGACTGAGCAGTTCTTC. Protein product: CASREQRGTEQFF.

The rearrangement joins TRBV10-2 to TRBJ2-5, with D possibly TRBD2 on 6 matching bases. The J call may not be correct, given that the DNA end is closer to TRBJ2-7. This CDR3 comprises 15 residues. Per germline, CDR1 WSHSY and CDR2 SAAADI. This chain's CDR3 is CASRSGRGWNNEQYF. As DNA, the CDR3 is TGCGCCAGCAGATCAGGACGGGGGTGGAACAACGAGCAGTACTTC.

This clonotype was observed a few times. V usage is TRBV3-1 and J usage is TRBJ1-4; no reliable D call. The CDR3 extends over 11 amino acids. Trimming pared 1 base from V and 10 bases from J, leaving 4 bases between. Germline V lookup: CDR1 LGHDT, CDR2 YNNKEL (reference sequence). The chain's CDR3 is CASSQGSKLFF. CDR3 bases: TGTGCCAGCAGCCAAGGTTCAAAACTGTTTTTT. Full variable domain (remainder filled in from reference TRBV3-1 and TRBJ1-4): DTAVSQTPKYLVTQMGNDKSIKCEQNLGHDTMYWYKQDSKKFLKIMFSYNNKELIINETVPNRFSPKSPDKAHLNLHINSLELGDSAVYFCASSQGSKLFFGSGTQLSVL.